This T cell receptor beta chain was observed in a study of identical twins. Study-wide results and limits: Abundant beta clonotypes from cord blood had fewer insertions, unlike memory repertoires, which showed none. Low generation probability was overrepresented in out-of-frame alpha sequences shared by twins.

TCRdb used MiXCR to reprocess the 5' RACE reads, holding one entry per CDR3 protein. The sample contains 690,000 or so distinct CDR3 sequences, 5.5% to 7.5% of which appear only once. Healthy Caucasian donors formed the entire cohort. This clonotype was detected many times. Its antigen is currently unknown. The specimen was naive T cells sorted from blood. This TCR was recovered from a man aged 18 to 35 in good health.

The CDR3 is CSARDWRNEQFF. CDR3 sequence (DNA): TGCAGTGCTAGAGATTGGCGGAATGAGCAGTTCTTC. V usage is TRBV20-1 and J usage is TRBJ2-1; D gene unclear. The germline V and J ends were trimmed by 0 bases and 7 bases, with 7 bases remaining between them. This CDR3 contains 12 residues. CDR1 DFQATT and CDR2 SNEGSKA come from the germline V gene (reference sequence).